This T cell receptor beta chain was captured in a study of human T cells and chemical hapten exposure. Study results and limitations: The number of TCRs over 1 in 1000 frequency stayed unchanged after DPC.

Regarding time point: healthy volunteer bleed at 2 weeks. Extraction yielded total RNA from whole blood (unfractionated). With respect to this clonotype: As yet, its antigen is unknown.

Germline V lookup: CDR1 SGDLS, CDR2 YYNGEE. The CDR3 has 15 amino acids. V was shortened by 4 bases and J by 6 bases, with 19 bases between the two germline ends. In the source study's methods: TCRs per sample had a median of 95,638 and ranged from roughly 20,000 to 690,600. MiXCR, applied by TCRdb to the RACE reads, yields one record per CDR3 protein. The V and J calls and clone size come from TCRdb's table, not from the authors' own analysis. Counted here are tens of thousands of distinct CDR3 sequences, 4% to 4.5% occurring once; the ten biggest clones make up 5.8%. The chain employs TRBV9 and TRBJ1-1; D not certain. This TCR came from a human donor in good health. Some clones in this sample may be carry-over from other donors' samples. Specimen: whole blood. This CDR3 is CASSRDSTLDPEAFF. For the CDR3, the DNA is TGTGCCAGCAGCCGCGATAGCACCTTGGACCCTGAAGCTTTCTTT.